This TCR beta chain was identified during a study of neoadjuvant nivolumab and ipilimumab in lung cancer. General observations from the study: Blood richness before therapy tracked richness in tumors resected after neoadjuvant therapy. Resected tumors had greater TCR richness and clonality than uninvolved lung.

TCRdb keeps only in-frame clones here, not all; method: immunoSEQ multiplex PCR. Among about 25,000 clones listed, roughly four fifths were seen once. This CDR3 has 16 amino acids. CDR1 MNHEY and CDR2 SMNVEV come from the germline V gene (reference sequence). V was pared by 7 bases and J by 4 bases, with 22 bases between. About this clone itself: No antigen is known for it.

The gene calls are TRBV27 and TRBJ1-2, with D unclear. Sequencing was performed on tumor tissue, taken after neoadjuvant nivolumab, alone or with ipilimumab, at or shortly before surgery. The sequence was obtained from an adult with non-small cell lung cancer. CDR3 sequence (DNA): TGTGCCAGCACCTTCACGGCGGCCACGGGGAGCTATGGCTACACCTTC. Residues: CASTFTAATGSYGYTF.